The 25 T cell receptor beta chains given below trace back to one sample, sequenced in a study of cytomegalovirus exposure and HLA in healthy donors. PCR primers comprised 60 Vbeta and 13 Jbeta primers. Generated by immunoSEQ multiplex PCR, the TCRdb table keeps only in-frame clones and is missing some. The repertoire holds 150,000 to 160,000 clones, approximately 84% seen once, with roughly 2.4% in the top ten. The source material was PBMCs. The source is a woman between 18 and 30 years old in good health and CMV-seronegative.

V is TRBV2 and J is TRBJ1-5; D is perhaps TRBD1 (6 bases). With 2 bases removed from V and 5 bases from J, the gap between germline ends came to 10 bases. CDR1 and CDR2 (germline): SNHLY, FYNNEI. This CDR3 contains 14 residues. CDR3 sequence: CASSEQGFDQPQHF. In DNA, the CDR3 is TGTGCCAGCAGTGAACAGGGGTTCGATCAGCCCCAGCATTTT.

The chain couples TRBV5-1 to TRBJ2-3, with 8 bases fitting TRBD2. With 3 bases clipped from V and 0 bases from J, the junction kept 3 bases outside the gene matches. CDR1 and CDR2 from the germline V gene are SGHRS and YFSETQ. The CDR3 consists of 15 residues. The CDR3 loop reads CASSYSGTSTDTQYF. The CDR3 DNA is TGCGCCAGCAGCTATAGCGGGACTAGCACAGATACGCAGTATTTT.

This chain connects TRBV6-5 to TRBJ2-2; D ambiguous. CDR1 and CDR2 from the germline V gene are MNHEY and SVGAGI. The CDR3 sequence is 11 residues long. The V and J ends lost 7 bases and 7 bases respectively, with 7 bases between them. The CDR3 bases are TGTGCCAGCACGGAGAACGGGGAGCTGTTTTTT. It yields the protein CASTENGELFF.

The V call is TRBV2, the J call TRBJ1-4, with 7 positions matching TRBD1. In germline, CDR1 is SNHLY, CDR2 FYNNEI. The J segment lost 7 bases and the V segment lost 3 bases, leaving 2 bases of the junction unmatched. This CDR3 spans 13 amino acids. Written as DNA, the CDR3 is TGTGCCAGCAGTGAGGGGACAGCTGAAAAACTGTTTTTT. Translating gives CASSEGTAEKLFF.

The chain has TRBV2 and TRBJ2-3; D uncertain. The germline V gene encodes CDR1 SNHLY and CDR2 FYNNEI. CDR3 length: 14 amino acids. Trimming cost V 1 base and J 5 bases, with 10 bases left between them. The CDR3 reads CASSEDTEEDTQYF. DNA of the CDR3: TGTGCCAGCAGTGAAGACACCGAGGAAGATACGCAGTATTTT. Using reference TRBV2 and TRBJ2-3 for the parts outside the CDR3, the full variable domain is EPEVTQTPSHQVTQMGQEVILRCVPISNHLYFYWYRQILGQKVEFLVSFYNNEISEKSEIFDDQFSVERPDGSNFTLKIRSTKLEDSAMYFCASSEDTEEDTQYFGPGTRLTVL.

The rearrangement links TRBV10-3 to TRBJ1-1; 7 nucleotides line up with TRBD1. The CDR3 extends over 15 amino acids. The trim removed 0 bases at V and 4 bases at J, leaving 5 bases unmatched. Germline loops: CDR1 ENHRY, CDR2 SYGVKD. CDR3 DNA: TGTGCCATCAGTGAGTCAGAGGGGGCCGGCACTGAAGCTTTCTTT. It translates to CAISESEGAGTEAFF.

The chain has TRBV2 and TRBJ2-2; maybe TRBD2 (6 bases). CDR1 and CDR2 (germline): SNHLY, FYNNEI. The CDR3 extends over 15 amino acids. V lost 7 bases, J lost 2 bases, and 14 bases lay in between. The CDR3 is CASKITGVNTGELFF. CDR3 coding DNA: TGTGCCAGCAAGATCACGGGAGTAAACACCGGGGAGCTGTTTTTT.

The CDR3 DNA follows: TGTGCCTGGATCCGCCGGGACTCAAGTGGCTACACCTTC. Translated, it gives CAWIRRDSSGYTF. V and J are TRBV30 and TRBJ1-2; weak D call: TRBD1 (5 bases). V was trimmed by 4 bases and J by 7 bases, leaving 16 bases between them. The length of the CDR3 is 13 residues. CDR1 is GTSNPN and CDR2 is SVGIG in the germline V gene (reference sequence).

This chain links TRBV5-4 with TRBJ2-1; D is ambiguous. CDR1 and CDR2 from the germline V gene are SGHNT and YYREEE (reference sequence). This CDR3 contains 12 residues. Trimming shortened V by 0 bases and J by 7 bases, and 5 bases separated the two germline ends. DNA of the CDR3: TGTGCCAGCAGCTTGGGAGTGAATGAGCAGTTCTTC. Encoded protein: CASSLGVNEQFF.

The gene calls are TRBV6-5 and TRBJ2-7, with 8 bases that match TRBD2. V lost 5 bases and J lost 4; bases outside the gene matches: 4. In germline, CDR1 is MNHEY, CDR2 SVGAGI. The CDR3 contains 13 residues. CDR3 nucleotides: TGTGCCAGCAGTACCGGGGGGGGTTACGAGCAGTACTTC. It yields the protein CASSTGGGYEQYF.

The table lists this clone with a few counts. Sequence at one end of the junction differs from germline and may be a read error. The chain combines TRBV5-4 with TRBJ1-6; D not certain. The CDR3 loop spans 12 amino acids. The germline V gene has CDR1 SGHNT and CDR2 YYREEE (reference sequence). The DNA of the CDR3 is TGTGCCAGCAGCTCCAATAATTCACCCCTCCACTTT. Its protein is CASSSNNSPLHF.

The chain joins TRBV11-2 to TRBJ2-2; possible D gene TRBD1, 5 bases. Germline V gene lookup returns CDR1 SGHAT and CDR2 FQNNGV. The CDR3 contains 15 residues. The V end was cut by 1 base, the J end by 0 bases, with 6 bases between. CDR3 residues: CASSLGRANTGELFF. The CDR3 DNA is TGTGCCAGCAGCTTAGGCAGGGCGAACACCGGGGAGCTGTTTTTT.

CDR3 DNA: TGTGCCTGGCAGGACAGATACTATGGCTACACCTTC. Residues: CAWQDRYYGYTF. The chain uses TRBV30 and TRBJ1-2; the D gene is possibly TRBD1 (6 bases). Germline CDR1 GTSNPN, CDR2 SVGIG (reference sequence). This CDR3 spans 12 amino acids. Trimming took off 5 bases at V and 3 bases at J, with 10 bases between the two ends.

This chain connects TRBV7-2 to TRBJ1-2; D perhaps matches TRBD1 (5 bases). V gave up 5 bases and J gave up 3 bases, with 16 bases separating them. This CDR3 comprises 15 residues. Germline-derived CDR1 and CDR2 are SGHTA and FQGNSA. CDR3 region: CASSRGGAAYYGYTF. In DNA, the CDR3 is TGTGCCAGCAGCCGCGGCGGGGCAGCCTACTATGGCTACACCTTC.

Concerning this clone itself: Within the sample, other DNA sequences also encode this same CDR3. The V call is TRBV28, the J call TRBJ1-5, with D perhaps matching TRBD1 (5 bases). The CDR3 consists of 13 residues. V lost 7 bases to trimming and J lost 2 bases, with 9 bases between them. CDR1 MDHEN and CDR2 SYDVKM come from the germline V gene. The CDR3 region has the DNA TGTGCCAGCACGGGGGGTGGCAATCAGCCCCAGCATTTT. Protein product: CASTGGGNQPQHF.

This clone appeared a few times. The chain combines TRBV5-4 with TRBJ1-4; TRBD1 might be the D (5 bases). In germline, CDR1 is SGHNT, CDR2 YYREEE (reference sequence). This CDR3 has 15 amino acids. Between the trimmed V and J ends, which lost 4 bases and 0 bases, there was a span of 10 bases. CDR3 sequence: CASSVDSPTNEKLFF. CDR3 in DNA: TGTGCCAGCAGCGTAGACAGCCCAACTAATGAAAAACTGTTTTTT.

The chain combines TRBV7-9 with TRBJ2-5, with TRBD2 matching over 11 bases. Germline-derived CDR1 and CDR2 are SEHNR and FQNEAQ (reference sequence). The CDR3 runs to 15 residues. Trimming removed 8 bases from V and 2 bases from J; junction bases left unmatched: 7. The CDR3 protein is CASFLVAGGQETQYF. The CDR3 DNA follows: TGTGCCAGCTTTTTAGTAGCGGGAGGGCAAGAGACCCAGTACTTC.

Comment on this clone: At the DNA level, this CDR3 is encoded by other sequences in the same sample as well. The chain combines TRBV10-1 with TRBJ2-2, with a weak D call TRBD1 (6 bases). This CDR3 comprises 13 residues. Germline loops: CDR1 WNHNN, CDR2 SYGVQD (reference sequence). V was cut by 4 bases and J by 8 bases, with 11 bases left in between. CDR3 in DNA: TGCGCCAGCAGTGGAGGGGGTACGGGGGAGCTGTTTTTT. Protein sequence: CASSGGGTGELFF.

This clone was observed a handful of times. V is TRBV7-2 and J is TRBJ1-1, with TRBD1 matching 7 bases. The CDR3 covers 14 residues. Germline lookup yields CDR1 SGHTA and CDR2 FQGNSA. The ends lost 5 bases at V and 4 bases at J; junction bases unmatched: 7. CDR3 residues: CASSTRGFGTEAFF. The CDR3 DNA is TGTGCCAGCAGCACCAGGGGGTTTGGCACTGAAGCTTTCTTT.

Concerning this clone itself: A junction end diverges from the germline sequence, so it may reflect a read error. CDR3 sequence (DNA): TGTGCCAGCTCCCCACGACTAGACACCATATATTTT. Translating gives CASSPRLDTIYF. V usage is TRBV18 and J usage is TRBJ1-3, with D uncertain. This CDR3 contains 12 residues. Germline CDR1 is KGHSH and CDR2 is LQKENI.

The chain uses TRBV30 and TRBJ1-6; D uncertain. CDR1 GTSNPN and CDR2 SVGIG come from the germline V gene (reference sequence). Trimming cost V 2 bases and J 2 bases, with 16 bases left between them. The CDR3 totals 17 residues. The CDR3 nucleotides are TGTGCCTGGAGTCGATTTGGGCGAGTCCCCTATAATTCACCCCTCCACTTT. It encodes CAWSRFGRVPYNSPLHF.

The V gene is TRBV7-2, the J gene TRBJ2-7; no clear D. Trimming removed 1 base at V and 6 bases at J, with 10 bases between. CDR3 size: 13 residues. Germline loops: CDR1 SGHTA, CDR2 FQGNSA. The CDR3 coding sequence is TGTGCCAGCAGCTTAGGTCCCGTTCGCGAGCAGTACTTC. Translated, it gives CASSLGPVREQYF.

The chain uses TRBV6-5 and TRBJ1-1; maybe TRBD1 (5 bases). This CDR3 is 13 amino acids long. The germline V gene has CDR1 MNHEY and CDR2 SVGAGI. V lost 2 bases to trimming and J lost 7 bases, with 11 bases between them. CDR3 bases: TGTGCCAGCAGTTACGAGGAGACAGTTGAAGCTTTCTTT. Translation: CASSYEETVEAFF.

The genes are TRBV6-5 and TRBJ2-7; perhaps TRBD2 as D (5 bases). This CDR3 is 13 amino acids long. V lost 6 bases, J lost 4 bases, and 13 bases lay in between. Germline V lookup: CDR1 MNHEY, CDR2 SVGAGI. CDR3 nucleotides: TGTGCCAGCAGACGGGATTGGGGTTACGAGCAGTACTTC. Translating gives CASRRDWGYEQYF.

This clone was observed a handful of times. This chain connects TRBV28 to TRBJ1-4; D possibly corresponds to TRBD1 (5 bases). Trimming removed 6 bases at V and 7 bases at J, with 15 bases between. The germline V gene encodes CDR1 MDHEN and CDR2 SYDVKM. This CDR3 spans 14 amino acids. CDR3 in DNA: TGTGCCAGCAGATCCGGGACTTGGGGTGAAAAACTGTTTTTT. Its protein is CASRSGTWGEKLFF. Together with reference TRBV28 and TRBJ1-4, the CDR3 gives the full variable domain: DVKVTQSSRYLVKRTGEKVFLECVQDMDHENMFWYRQDPGLGLRLIYFSYDVKMKEKGDIPEGYSVSREKKERFSLILESASTNQTSMYLCASRSGTWGEKLFFGSGTQLSVL.